This is a list of T cell receptor beta chains from one sample in a study of blood T cell repertoires in COVID-19. TCRdb's table, derived via immunoSEQ multiplex PCR, lists solely in-frame clones and lacks some. Among 60,000 to 70,000 clones, roughly nine tenths were seen once, and the ten largest hold 4.4%. The sample was peripheral blood. The source is a man in his forties or fifties with active COVID-19. Each CDR3 is given with its conserved first and last residue. The D gene is left open where the match is weak. The size of a clone is reported for some rows only, either as once, few or many, or as a class for expanded clones.

D gene,clone size,V gene,J gene,CDR3 DNA,CDR3 protein
-,-,TRBV2,TRBJ2-5,TGTGCCAGCAGTTCAGGGTACGAGACCCAGTACTTC,CASSSGYETQYF
-,-,TRBV5-1,TRBJ2-3,TGCGCCAGCAGCTTGTTGGCAGGGACTTTAACGGATACGCAGTATTTT,CASSLLAGTLTDTQYF
-,-,TRBV5-1,TRBJ2-7,TGCGCCAGCAGCTTGGCCTTCCCTCCGGGGGACGAGCAGTACTTC,CASSLAFPPGDEQYF
TRBD1,-,TRBV19,TRBJ1-1,TGTGCCAGTAGACGACAGGGAATGAACACTGAAGCTTTCTTT,CASRRQGMNTEAFF
TRBD2,-,TRBV5-1,TRBJ2-1,TGCGCCAGCAGCAGCGGGGGGGCCACCAATGAGCAGTTCTTC,CASSSGGATNEQFF
TRBD1,-,TRBV5-1,TRBJ1-3,TGCGCCAGCAGCTCCGGGACAGATATGGTGGAAACACCATATTTT,CASSSGTDMVETPYF
-,-,TRBV6-6,TRBJ2-5,TGTGCCAGCAGTTACTCGAGAGGGAAACAAGAGACCCAGTACTTC,CASSYSRGKQETQYF
-,-,TRBV15,TRBJ1-4,TGTGCCACCAGCAGAGATGGGTCGGGGTTTAATGAAAAACTGTTTTTT,CATSRDGSGFNEKLFF
-,once,TRBV9,TRBJ2-1,TGTGCCAGCAGCCCGATTAGGGAGGCCGGGGACAATGAGCAGTTCTTC,CASSPIREAGDNEQFF
TRBD2,-,TRBV7-2,TRBJ2-7,TGTGCCAGCAGCTTAGTCTGGTCTAGCGGGAGGACCGAGCAGTACTTC,CASSLVWSSGRTEQYF
-,-,TRBV19,TRBJ2-7,TGTGCCAGTAGTAACGGGTTCGTTGGCGAGCAGTACTTC,CASSNGFVGEQYF
TRBD2,-,TRBV7-7,TRBJ2-5,TGTGCCAGCAGCTTCGGGGGGACAGAGACCCAGTACTTC,CASSFGGTETQYF
-,-,TRBV4-2,TRBJ1-6,TGTGCCAGCAGCCAAGCTCCGACACGGGGGAATTCACCCCTCCACTTT,CASSQAPTRGNSPLHF
-,-,TRBV28,TRBJ1-2,TGTGCCAGCAGTTGGGACACCACTAACTATGGCTACACCTTC,CASSWDTTNYGYTF
-,-,TRBV29-1,TRBJ2-2,TGCAGCGCCTTAGCTGGCGGGGAGCTGTTTTTT,CSALAGGELFF
-,once,TRBV5-1,TRBJ2-2,TGCGCCAGCAGCTTAGACACTTCTTGGCGCACCGGGGAGCTGTTTTTT,CASSLDTSWRTGELFF
TRBD1,once,TRBV30,TRBJ2-5,TGTGCCTGGAGTGTACGGGCAGGGGGCGAGACCCAGTACTTC,CAWSVRAGGETQYF
TRBD2,-,TRBV24-1,TRBJ2-1,TGTGCCACCAGTAGTGGCACTAGCGGGGTCTTTGATGAGCAGTTCTTC,CATSSGTSGVFDEQFF
TRBD2,-,TRBV3-1/TRBV3-2,TRBJ2-1,TGTGCCAGCAGCCAGACTAGCGGGGGGGCCTATAGTGAGCAGTTCTTC,CASSQTSGGAYSEQFF
-,once,TRBV18,TRBJ2-3,TGTGCCAGCTCACCACAGGGGGTGGCAGATACGCAGTATTTT,CASSPQGVADTQYF
TRBD1,-,TRBV7-3,TRBJ2-7,TGTGCCAGCAGCTTAGGGACAGAGGGCGAGCAGTACTTC,CASSLGTEGEQYF
-,few,TRBV7-7,TRBJ1-1,TGTGCTAGCAGCTTGAGGGTTGAGACTGAAGCTTTCTTT,CASSLRVETEAFF
TRBD1,-,TRBV24-1,TRBJ2-7,TGTGCCACCTCGACAGGGGGTAGCTACGAGCAGTACTTC,CATSTGGSYEQYF
-,-,TRBV7-8,TRBJ2-1,TGTGCCAGCAGCTTAGGACTGTACAATGAGCAGTTCTTC,CASSLGLYNEQFF
TRBD2,-,TRBV7-2,TRBJ2-1,TGTGCCAGCAGCTCGGGACTAGCGTACAATGAGCAGTTCTTC,CASSSGLAYNEQFF
TRBD2,-,TRBV14,TRBJ2-1,TGTGCCAGCAGCCAATTTAGCGGGATGAACTACAATGAGCAGTTCTTC,CASSQFSGMNYNEQFF
-,-,TRBV6-2/TRBV6-3,TRBJ2-2,TGTGCCAGCAGTCCGCACTACACCGGGGAGCTGTTTTTT,CASSPHYTGELFF
-,-,TRBV28,TRBJ1-1,TGTGCCAGCAGGCCCGGGACAATGAACACTGAAGCTTTCTTT,CASRPGTMNTEAFF
TRBD2,-,TRBV5-4,TRBJ2-1,TGTGCCAGCAGCGGGTGGGGTCTAGCGGTAGACAATGAGCAGTTCTTC,CASSGWGLAVDNEQFF
TRBD1,-,TRBV10-1,TRBJ2-5,TGCGCCATCCCGGGACAGGGACGAGAGACCCAGTACTTC,CAIPGQGRETQYF
-,once,TRBV14,TRBJ1-3,TGTGCCAGCAGCGTCCATCGGTACGGAAACACCATATATTTT,CASSVHRYGNTIYF
TRBD1,-,TRBV29-1,TRBJ1-2,TGCAGCGTAGGGACAGGGACTTATGGCTACACCTTC,CSVGTGTYGYTF